Listed here are 27 T cell receptor beta chains from one sample, sequenced in a study of T cells in Graves' hyperthyroidism and ophthalmopathy. RNA transcripts gave rise to amplified TCR beta CDR3 regions. First-round RT-PCR of the TCR CDR3 relied on the HTBI primer set. TCRdb reprocessed the multiplex PCR reads with MiXCR, giving one entry per CDR3 protein. The sample lists some 690,000 distinct CDR3 sequences, around a sixth occurring once. What was sequenced was blood. Source of these receptors: a man in his forties or fifties with Graves' hyperthyroidism.

At least ten counts were recorded for this clonotype. V and J are TRBV30 and TRBJ2-2; D remains unclear. V lost 2 bases and J lost 7, with 2 bases in between. Germline V gene data show CDR1 as GTSNPN and CDR2 as SVGIG (reference sequence). The CDR3 spans 10 residues. DNA for the CDR3: TGTGCCTGGAGTAACGGGGAGCTGTTTTTT. It encodes CAWSNGELFF.

This clonotype was detected ten times or more. The chain carries TRBV2 and TRBJ2-7; 10 nucleotides line up with TRBD2. Trimming took 5 bases from V and 3 from J; bases not matched to a gene: 4. This CDR3 has 14 amino acids. Germline V gives CDR1 SNHLY, CDR2 FYNNEI. Here the CDR3 reads CASSIAGGIYEQYF. The DNA for the CDR3 is TGTGCCAGCAGTATAGCGGGGGGAATCTACGAGCAGTACTTC.

The rearrangement uses TRBV20-1 and TRBJ1-4, with TRBD1 matching 7 bases. There are 15 residues in the CDR3. The junction had 8 bases not matched to a gene; V was cut back by 0 bases and J by 7 bases. Per germline, CDR1 DFQATT and CDR2 SNEGSKA (reference sequence). CDR3 coding DNA: TGCAGTGCTAGAGATCTAGGGACAGTAAGTGAAAAACTGTTTTTT. It encodes CSARDLGTVSEKLFF.

This clonotype was seen more than once but under ten times. The V and J genes are TRBV6-1 and TRBJ2-7; the match to TRBD2 covers 10 bases. Germline loops: CDR1 MNHNS, CDR2 SASEGT. This CDR3 spans 14 amino acids. The ends lost 8 bases at V and 1 base at J; junction bases unmatched: 5. The CDR3 loop reads CASGTSGDSYEQYF. The CDR3 DNA follows: TGTGCCAGCGGTACTAGCGGGGATTCCTACGAGCAGTACTTC.

The gene calls are TRBV20-1 and TRBJ1-2; TRBD1 agrees at 7 bases. This CDR3 is built from 13 residues. Germline lookup yields CDR1 DFQATT and CDR2 SNEGSKA (reference sequence). J was trimmed by 4 bases and V by 2 bases; bases with no gene match: 4. CDR3 amino acids: CSARPGQRYGYTF. CDR3 bases: TGCAGTGCTAGACCGGGACAGCGCTATGGCTACACCTTC.

This clonotype was detected only a few times. V gene TRBV6-1 combines with J gene TRBJ2-3; D gene unclear. CDR3 length: 13 residues. V lost 8 bases, J lost 11 bases, and 20 bases lay in between. Germline V gene data show CDR1 as MNHNS and CDR2 as SASEGT. The chain's CDR3 is CASVGPSADLQYF. CDR3 nucleotides: TGTGCCAGCGTAGGCCCATCCGCCGACCTGCAGTATTTT.

This chain uses TRBV29-1 with TRBJ2-3, with 8 bases fitting TRBD1. Germline CDR1 reads SQVTM; CDR2 reads ANQGSEA. This CDR3 contains 16 residues. J was trimmed by 2 bases and V by 0 bases; bases with no gene match: 7. CDR3 nucleotide sequence: TGCAGCGTTGAAGATCTCGGACAGGGCAACACAGATACGCAGTATTTT. Translation: CSVEDLGQGNTDTQYF.

This clonotype has a count of ten or more. This rearrangement joins TRBV29-1 to TRBJ2-1, with D possibly being TRBD2 (5 bases). V lost 0 bases, J lost 3 bases, and 12 bases lay in between. This CDR3 has 15 amino acids. Germline CDR1 and CDR2: SQVTM and ANQGSEA. The CDR3 protein is CSVEDQLDYYNEQFF. The DNA of the CDR3 is TGCAGCGTTGAAGATCAACTAGACTACTACAATGAGCAGTTCTTC.

At least ten counts were recorded for this clonotype. This chain uses TRBV20-1 with TRBJ2-3, with 9 positions matching TRBD2. The V segment lost 2 bases and the J segment 2 bases; nucleotides outside the gene matches: 11. CDR3 length equals 17 residues. The V gene's germline CDR1 is DFQATT and CDR2 SNEGSKA (reference sequence). The CDR3 spells CSARSMNSGSTTDTQYF. CDR3 nucleotide sequence: TGCAGTGCTAGATCCATGAATAGCGGGAGTACCACAGATACGCAGTATTTT.

This clonotype was found many times. V usage is TRBV5-6 and J usage is TRBJ2-7, with D tentatively TRBD1 or TRBD2 (6 bases each). CDR1 is SGHDT, CDR2 YYEEEE, per germline. Trimming stripped 6 bases from V and 2 bases from J, with 15 bases between. This CDR3 has 14 residues. The CDR3 spells CASNWRGSPYEQYF. CDR3 nucleotides: TGTGCCAGCAATTGGAGGGGGAGTCCCTACGAGCAGTACTTC.

This clonotype came up many times. The gene calls are TRBV10-3 and TRBJ1-1, with a weak D call TRBD1 (6 bases). Trimming took 6 bases from V and 5 from J, leaving 13 bases between them. The CDR3 is 13 amino acids. The germline CDR1 and CDR2 sequences are ENHRY and SYGVKD. The CDR3 loop is CAISARGQTEAFF. The DNA for the CDR3 is TGTGCCATCAGCGCTCGGGGGCAAACTGAAGCTTTCTTT.

This sequence joins TRBV10-3 and TRBJ2-2; D gene ambiguous. V lost 0 bases and J lost 8, with 7 bases in between. The CDR3 runs to 13 residues. CDR1 is ENHRY and CDR2 is SYGVKD in the germline V gene. CDR3 protein: CAISESEEGELFF. The CDR3 DNA reads as TGTGCCATCAGTGAGTCTGAGGAAGGGGAGCTGTTTTTT.

The V and J genes are TRBV28 and TRBJ2-3; D gene ambiguous. The CDR3 is made up of 13 amino acids. V was trimmed by 2 bases and J by 3 bases, leaving 6 bases between them. Germline V CDR1 and CDR2: MDHEN, SYDVKM. CDR3 nucleotide sequence: TGTGCCAGCAGTTTAGGAGAGACAGATACGCAGTATTTT. This gives the protein CASSLGETDTQYF.

This clonotype was counted at least ten times. The V call is TRBV2, the J call TRBJ2-1; TRBD1 agrees at 7 bases. Unmatched junction bases numbered 11, after V lost 4 bases and J lost 5 bases. The CDR3 has 16 amino acids. Per the germline V gene, CDR1 is SNHLY and CDR2 is FYNNEI. This chain's CDR3 is CASSGSVGTANNEQFF. As DNA, the CDR3 is TGTGCCAGCAGTGGATCCGTTGGGACAGCGAACAATGAGCAGTTCTTC.

In this sample, this clonotype turned up many times. The chain employs TRBV15 and TRBJ2-7; 11 nucleotides align to TRBD2. CDR3 size: 20 residues. V shed 5 bases and J 1 base; nucleotides not matched to a gene: 19. Germline-derived CDR1 and CDR2 are LNHNV and YYDKDF (reference sequence). The CDR3, as DNA: TGTGCCACCAGCGCCGGATCAGGGGACACAACTAGCGGGAGTTCCTACGAGCAGTACTTC. Protein: CATSAGSGDTTSGSSYEQYF.

The sample holds many counts of this clonotype. The V gene is TRBV14, the J gene TRBJ2-1; 10 bases are a match to TRBD2. V gave up 0 bases and J gave up 0 bases; unmatched junction bases: 8. Germline-derived CDR1 and CDR2 are SGHDN and FVKESK. This CDR3 region has 19 residues. The CDR3 here is CASSQDSAGLAVSYNEQFF. The CDR3 coding sequence is TGTGCCAGCAGCCAAGATTCTGCTGGACTAGCGGTCTCCTACAATGAGCAGTTCTTC.

This clonotype was found many times. This chain connects TRBV14 to TRBJ2-7, with TRBD2 matching over 7 bases. Germline CDR1 SGHDN, CDR2 FVKESK. Trimming took 5 bases from V and 0 from J; bases not matched to a gene: 7. CDR3 length: 15 residues. CDR3 sequence reads: CASSELAASSYEQYF. As DNA, the CDR3 is TGTGCCAGCAGCGAGCTAGCGGCCAGCTCCTACGAGCAGTACTTC.

V and J are TRBV7-2 and TRBJ2-1; 10 positions agree with TRBD2. In germline, CDR1 is SGHTA, CDR2 FQGNSA. V trimming: 5 bases; J trimming: 7 bases; junction bases outside the gene matches: 11. This CDR3 region has 16 residues. The CDR3 region is CASSLPRASGRNEQFF. The CDR3 DNA sequence: TGTGCCAGCAGCCTTCCACGGGCTAGCGGGAGAAATGAGCAGTTCTTC.

This clonotype was counted many times. The rearrangement links TRBV12-3 or TRBV12-4 to TRBJ1-1; D ambiguous. This CDR3 is built from 15 residues. Trimming cost V 3 bases and J 0 bases, with 11 bases left between them. CDR3 loop: CASSFTAIMNTEAFF. CDR3 bases: TGTGCCAGCAGTTTTACGGCAATCATGAACACTGAAGCTTTCTTT.

The chain joins TRBV27 to TRBJ2-2, with TRBD1 as a possible D gene (5 bases). V lost 2 bases, J lost 6 bases, and 10 bases lay in between. CDR1 and CDR2 from the germline V gene are MNHEY and SMNVEV (reference sequence). The CDR3 is made up of 14 amino acids. The CDR3 sequence: CASSLPQGPGELFF. CDR3 sequence (DNA): TGTGCCAGCAGTTTACCGCAGGGTCCCGGGGAGCTGTTTTTT.

The chain combines TRBV10-3 with TRBJ1-5; a weak D match, TRBD1 (5 bases). V lost 11 bases and J 5 bases, leaving 13 bases between the germline ends. The germline V gene encodes CDR1 ENHRY and CDR2 SYGVKD. This CDR3 region has 12 residues. The chain's CDR3 is CAAGLADQPQHF. CDR3 nucleotide sequence: TGTGCCGCGGGACTAGCAGATCAGCCCCAGCATTTT.

Of note for this clonotype: A much larger clone sits a single nucleotide away, making a read error possible. The V call is TRBV10-3, the J call TRBJ2-6; 8 bases are shared with TRBD2. The CDR3 loop spans 16 amino acids. Per germline, CDR1 ENHRY and CDR2 SYGVKD. CDR3 amino acids: CAISPTGGRGANVPTF. In DNA, the CDR3 is TGTGCCATCAGCCCCACCGGGGGGCGGGGGGCCAACGTCCCGACTTTC.

V usage is TRBV20-1 and J usage is TRBJ1-5; possible D gene TRBD1, 5 bases. Trimming removed 3 bases from V and 6 bases from J, with 18 bases in between. Germline V gene lookup returns CDR1 DFQATT and CDR2 SNEGSKA (reference sequence). The CDR3 runs 15 residues. CDR3 loop: CSASPGFVGIQPQHF. Written as DNA, the CDR3 is TGCAGTGCTAGCCCAGGGTTCGTCGGGATTCAGCCCCAGCATTTT.

This clonotype was recorded many times. The chain links TRBV11-1 to TRBJ2-7; the match to TRBD1 covers 7 bases. This CDR3 is built from 15 residues. The ends lost 5 bases at V and 3 bases at J; junction bases unmatched: 10. The germline CDR1 and CDR2 sequences are SGHAT and FQDESV (reference sequence). The CDR3 is CASSLRRDSYYEQYF. CDR3 sequence (DNA): TGTGCCAGCAGCCTCCGCCGGGACAGCTACTACGAGCAGTACTTC.

The rearrangement uses TRBV10-1 and TRBJ2-4; tentative D call: TRBD1 (5 bases). Trimming left V 0 bases short and J 0 bases short, with 15 bases between. Germline-derived CDR1 and CDR2 are WNHNN and SYGVQD (reference sequence). The CDR3 is made up of 18 amino acids. CDR3 DNA: TGCGCCAGCAGTGAGTCAATGGGGCAGGGAATAGCCAAAAACATTCAGTACTTC. Amino acid sequence: CASSESMGQGIAKNIQYF.

This clonotype was found many times. The junction shows a germline mismatch at one end, possibly a read error. The J gene is TRBJ2-7, the V gene TRBV12-3 or TRBV12-4, with 11 bases that match TRBD2. The CDR3 has 13 amino acids. Written as DNA, the CDR3 is TGTGCCAGCAGTATAGCGGGAGGGCCCGGGCAGTACTTC. Amino acids: CASSIAGGPGQYF.

The sample holds many counts of this clonotype. The rearrangement joins TRBV7-3 to TRBJ2-5; D may be TRBD1 (7 bases). Deletions cut 5 bases from V and 5 bases from J, with 24 bases between. Looked up from germline, CDR1 is SGHTA and CDR2 is FQGTGA. There are 17 residues in the CDR3. CDR3 sequence (DNA): TGTGCCAGCAGCCGAGATCCCCGAACAGGGGCGGGGGAGACCCAGTACTTC. This codes for CASSRDPRTGAGETQYF.